Below, 26 T cell receptor beta chains from the same sample are listed, as sequenced in a study of CD8+CD57+ T cells in acquired aplastic anemia. According to the study, genomic DNA was the template for TCR beta VDJ and CDR3 profiling. TCRdb processed the reads anew with MiXCR; each CDR3 protein has one entry. This sample carries around 190,000 distinct CDR3 sequences, 60% to 65% of them seen once, and the ten largest clones take about 31%. The sample comprised sorted CD4+, CD8+, or CD8+CD57+ T cells (not recorded which) from PBMCs. Every receptor here comes from a human donor in good health.

At least ten counts were recorded for this clonotype. The chain combines TRBV7-9 with TRBJ2-1; a weak D match, TRBD1 (6 bases). Trimming took 5 bases from V and 0 from J, leaving 17 bases between them. Germline V gene sequence: CDR1 SEHNR, CDR2 FQNEAQ (reference sequence). The CDR3 runs 17 residues. The CDR3 DNA reads as TGTGCCAGCAGCGACACCCGGGACACCCGCTCCTACAATGAGCAGTTCTTC. This translates into CASSDTRDTRSYNEQFF.

This clonotype was detected many times. The V and J genes are TRBV20-1 and TRBJ1-5; TRBD1 matches at 7 bases. Trimming cost V 6 bases and J 0 bases; bases outside gene matches: 5. Per germline, CDR1 DFQATT and CDR2 SNEGSKA (reference sequence). The CDR3 runs 14 residues. In DNA, the CDR3 is TGCAGTGCCAGACAGGGAGTTAGCAATCAGCCCCAGCATTTT. This sequence encodes CSARQGVSNQPQHF.

In its sample, this clonotype was seen many times. This chain links TRBV2 with TRBJ1-6, with D possibly being TRBD1 (5 bases). The germline gives CDR1 SNHLY, CDR2 FYNNEI. The CDR3 covers 13 residues. Trimming shortened V by 10 bases and J by 9 bases, and 16 bases separated the two germline ends. CDR3 bases: TGTGCCATCCCCGGGCAGGGCGCTTCACCCCTCCACTTT. Translation: CAIPGQGASPLHF.

The gene calls are TRBV9 and TRBJ2-5, with D maybe TRBD2 (7 bases). The germline CDR1 and CDR2 sequences are SGDLS and YYNGEE. V was trimmed by 0 bases and J by 4 bases, leaving 13 bases between them. This CDR3 is built from 15 residues. The CDR3 region is CASSVGGGGVETQYF. For the CDR3, the DNA is TGTGCCAGCAGCGTAGGTGGGGGGGGCGTAGAGACCCAGTACTTC.

The chain recombines TRBV12-5 with TRBJ1-1; D might be TRBD1 (6 bases). Germline V lookup: CDR1 LGHNT, CDR2 FRNRAP. The CDR3 extends over 15 amino acids. This CDR3 reads CASSDPRGGDTEAFF. The CDR3 DNA follows: TGTGCCAGCAGTGACCCCAGGGGTGGGGACACTGAAGCTTTCTTT.

This clonotype was seen a handful of times. V gene TRBV30 combines with J gene TRBJ1-1, with D unresolved. Trimming took off 2 bases at V and 6 bases at J, with 7 bases between the two ends. This CDR3 comprises 11 residues. Per germline, CDR1 GTSNPN and CDR2 SVGIG (reference sequence). The CDR3 DNA follows: TGTGCCTGGAGTTTGGCCGCTGAAGCTTTCTTT. Protein: CAWSLAAEAFF.

The chain joins TRBV10-3 to TRBJ2-7, with 10 bases lining up with TRBD2. Germline V gene data show CDR1 as ENHRY and CDR2 as SYGVKD. The J segment lost 7 bases and the V segment lost 5 bases, leaving 11 bases of the junction unmatched. This CDR3 is built from 15 residues. The CDR3 DNA reads as TGTGCCATCAGTTCGCTAGCGGGGGAAGTAGGTGAGCAGTACTTC. Translating gives CAISSLAGEVGEQYF.

This clonotype has at least ten counts. This chain joins TRBV9 and TRBJ2-1, with TRBD2 matching over 7 bases. This CDR3 is built from 16 residues. V trimming: 4 bases; J trimming: 5 bases; junction bases outside the gene matches: 12. The V gene's germline CDR1 is SGDLS and CDR2 YYNGEE. CDR3 bases: TGTGCCAGCAGCCTCAGATTAGCGGGTGTCAACAATGAGCAGTTCTTC. Translated: CASSLRLAGVNNEQFF.

With regard to this clonotype: A read error is possible here, since a much larger clone lies one base away. The V call is TRBV7-8, the J call TRBJ2-5; no clear D. The CDR3 runs 15 residues. Germline V CDR1 and CDR2: SGHVS, FQNEAQ. CDR3 in amino acids: CAISESSQAQETKYF. The CDR3 DNA is TGTGCCATCAGTGAGTCGAGTCAGGCCCAAGAGACCAAGTACTTC.

The chain employs TRBV12-3 or TRBV12-4 and TRBJ1-2; D is ambiguous. There are 12 residues in the CDR3. The CDR3 sequence: CSISSANYGYTF. In nucleotides, the CDR3 is TGTTCCATAAGTTCGGCCAACTATGGCTACACCTTC.

This clonotype was picked up a small number of times. The chain uses TRBV9 and TRBJ1-3; D is unresolved. V dropped 4 bases and J dropped 1 base, with 6 bases sitting between them. The CDR3 has 13 amino acids. Germline V gene data show CDR1 as SGDLS and CDR2 as YYNGEE. The CDR3 DNA reads as TGTGCCAGCAGCACGGGGTCTGGAAACACCATATATTTT. Its translation: CASSTGSGNTIYF.

This clonotype appeared once. This chain links TRBV20-1 with TRBJ1-2; perhaps TRBD1 as D (5 bases). The germline V gene has CDR1 DFQATT and CDR2 SNEGSKA (reference sequence). The CDR3 covers 14 residues. Trimming shortened V by 2 bases and J by 1 base, and 11 bases separated the two germline ends. CDR3 bases: TGCAGTGCTAGAAATTTGGGGGGTAACTATGGCTACACCTTC. It translates to CSARNLGGNYGYTF.

V gene TRBV12-3 or TRBV12-4 combines with J gene TRBJ2-7, with 11 bases lining up with TRBD2. V trimming: 6 bases; J trimming: 10 bases; junction bases outside the gene matches: 11. This CDR3 contains 14 residues. CDR3 sequence (DNA): TGTGCCAGCAGCGTAGAAACTAGCGGGAGCCATCAGTACTTC. Translation gives CASSVETSGSHQYF.

V is TRBV6-5 and J is TRBJ1-3; D not resolved. This CDR3 region has 15 residues. Trimming took 0 bases from V and 4 from J, leaving 10 bases between them. In germline, CDR1 is MNHEY, CDR2 SVGAGI. The CDR3 here is CASSYSSGSGNTIYF. The DNA for the CDR3 is TGTGCCAGCAGTTACTCCAGCGGCTCAGGAAACACCATATATTTT.

This clonotype was picked up many times. The CDR3 reads CASSMGQLHYEQYF. The CDR3 nucleotides are TGTGCCAGCAGTATGGGACAGCTTCACTACGAGCAGTACTTC. The chain uses TRBV6-5 and TRBJ2-7, with 7 bases matching TRBD1. This CDR3 contains 14 residues. Germline CDR1 is MNHEY and CDR2 is SVGAGI. V dropped 5 bases and J dropped 3; count of bases not matched to a gene: 7.

This clonotype has a count of ten or more. This sequence joins TRBV20-1 and TRBJ1-1; perhaps TRBD1 as D (5 bases). Trimming took off 1 base at V and 5 bases at J, with 17 bases between the two ends. Germline V gene data show CDR1 as DFQATT and CDR2 as SNEGSKA (reference sequence). The CDR3 loop spans 15 amino acids. CDR3 region: CSARAYDQGGTEAFF. For the CDR3, the DNA is TGCAGTGCTAGAGCCTATGACCAGGGCGGGACTGAAGCTTTCTTT.

V and J are TRBV20-1 and TRBJ2-1, with TRBD1 as a possible D gene (5 bases). The CDR3 is made up of 12 amino acids. CDR1 and CDR2 (germline): DFQATT, SNEGSKA (reference sequence). V was trimmed by 2 bases and J by 3 bases, leaving 5 bases between them. CDR3 loop: CSARQGYNEQFF. DNA of the CDR3: TGCAGTGCTAGACAGGGCTACAATGAGCAGTTCTTC.

This clonotype has more than one count but fewer than ten. The CDR3 DNA follows: TGTGCCAGCAGTTTACGCGAGAACACCGGGGAGCTGTTTTTT. It is translated as CASSLRENTGELFF. The V and J genes are TRBV27 and TRBJ2-2; the D is unclear. The CDR3 is 14 residues long. The ends were cut back, 2 bases at V and 1 base at J, with 5 bases in the middle. Germline V gene data show CDR1 as MNHEY and CDR2 as SMNVEV (reference sequence).

The chain employs TRBV29-1 and TRBJ2-7, with D tentatively TRBD2 (5 bases). There are 13 residues in the CDR3. The germline CDR1 and CDR2 sequences are SQVTM and ANQGSEA. The V end was cut by 8 bases, the J end by 2 bases, with 16 bases between. The CDR3 reads CSQARGNTYEQYF. In nucleotides, the CDR3 is TGCAGCCAAGCGCGAGGGAACACCTACGAGCAGTACTTC.

The chain couples TRBV10-3 to TRBJ2-1; 11 bases match TRBD1. The V segment lost 4 bases and the J segment 5 bases; nucleotides outside the gene matches: 7. This CDR3 is 16 amino acids long. Germline V gives CDR1 ENHRY, CDR2 SYGVKD. The CDR3 region is CAISVSPGQGDNEQFF. The CDR3 region has the DNA TGTGCCATCAGTGTTTCCCCGGGACAGGGGGACAATGAGCAGTTCTTC.

The V and J genes are TRBV15 and TRBJ2-5; D possibly uses TRBD1 or TRBD2 (6 bases each). V was pared by 0 bases and J by 1 base, with 12 bases between. Germline-derived CDR1 and CDR2 are LNHNV and YYDKDF (reference sequence). The CDR3 length is 16 residues. The CDR3 DNA is TGTGCCACCAGCAGAGATTTCAGGGGAGGCCAAGAGACCCAGTACTTC. Translated: CATSRDFRGGQETQYF.

This clonotype was counted many times. The gene calls are TRBV4-3 and TRBJ1-6; D is uncertain. V was clipped by 1 base and J by 6 bases, with 13 bases between them. The CDR3 totals 16 residues. CDR1 is LGHNA and CDR2 is YSLEER in the germline V gene. This chain's CDR3 is CASSQVHVERNSPLHF. The CDR3 DNA reads as TGCGCCAGCAGCCAAGTACACGTCGAGCGTAATTCACCCCTCCACTTT.

The rearrangement joins TRBV19 to TRBJ2-7; 10 bases line up with TRBD1. The V gene end was trimmed by 9 bases and the J gene end by 2 bases; junction bases not matched to a gene: 7. CDR1 LNHDA and CDR2 SQIVND come from the germline V gene (reference sequence). CDR3 length: 14 amino acids. This chain's CDR3 is CASSIGQGAYEQYF. The DNA of the CDR3 is TGTGCCAGCAGCATCGGACAGGGGGCCTACGAGCAGTACTTC.

The CDR3 nucleotides read TGTGCCACCAGTGACACTCTTCGTCCGGAGTTGAACACCGGGGAGCTGTTTTTT. It codes for CATSDTLRPELNTGELFF. The chain couples TRBV24-1 to TRBJ2-2; D not resolved. Germline values: CDR1 KGHDR, CDR2 SFDVKD. This CDR3 is 18 amino acids long. The ends were cut back, 4 bases at V and 1 base at J, with 18 bases in the middle.

This clonotype was found many times. The chain combines TRBV12-3 or TRBV12-4 with TRBJ2-2, with a tentative D call TRBD1 (6 bases). Between the trimmed V and J ends, which lost 3 bases and 4 bases, there was a span of 15 bases. This CDR3 region has 16 residues. Here the CDR3 reads CASSFPPTGGTGELFF. The CDR3 DNA sequence: TGTGCCAGCAGTTTCCCCCCGACAGGAGGCACCGGGGAGCTGTTTTTT.

This clonotype was recorded once. V usage is TRBV19 and J usage is TRBJ1-2, with unresolved D. This CDR3 is 13 amino acids long. Per the germline V gene, CDR1 is LNHDA and CDR2 is SQIVND (reference sequence). Between the trimmed V and J ends, which lost 8 bases and 8 bases, there was a span of 18 bases. CDR3 bases: TGTGCCAGTTCTCCCGGGCCCATCGGGGGCTACACCTTC. Amino acids: CASSPGPIGGYTF.